The clone carrying this T cell receptor beta chain occurred a few times. Its antigen is still unknown. Template switching created a universal primer site, and the cDNA included unique molecular identifiers. MiXCR, applied by TCRdb to the 5' RACE reads, yields one record per CDR3 protein. The sample shows 1.5 million to 2 million distinct CDR3 sequences, less than 40% of them seen only once. Germline CDR1 SGHTA, CDR2 FQGNSA. V was clipped by 1 base and J by 10 bases, with 23 bases between them. The CDR3 is made up of 17 amino acids. This sample was included in a study of identical twins. Whole-study results and caveats: Twin-shared out-of-frame alpha sequences showed excess low generation probability.

The sequenced sample was cord blood. This TCR came from a newborn girl in good health. The chain joins TRBV7-2 to TRBJ2-1, with D unresolved. The CDR3, as DNA: TGTGCCAGCAGCTTAGGACTTCGTCAGACCCCCGCTTGGGAGCAGTTCTTC. Protein: CASSLGLRQTPAWEQFF.